This TCR beta chain was observed in a study of cytomegalovirus exposure and HLA in healthy donors. V gave up 2 bases and J gave up 2 bases, with 16 bases separating them. Germline V gene lookup returns CDR1 ENHRY and CDR2 SYGVKD. CDR3 length: 16 amino acids. A word on this clone: Its antigen is undetermined.

Researchers ran the PCR with 60 Vbeta and 13 Jbeta primers. Assay used: immunoSEQ multiplex PCR; TCRdb lists only in-frame clones, some missing. This sample has hundreds of thousands of clones, with over 70% found just once. Overall study results and limits: Data from an earlier analysis indicated that most TCR beta V segments were productive either about 87% or about 30% of the time. When the data were analyzed later, several of the most significant clusters appeared to be linked to common viral pathogens. CMV serostatus was the only immune exposure information that was available. Listed as cytomegalovirus-associated were 164 TCR beta chains.

Material: PBMCs. This clonotype was obtained from a boy between 2 and 10 years old in good health and CMV-seronegative. The V and J genes are TRBV10-3 and TRBJ2-7; perhaps TRBD1 as D (6 bases). CDR3 sequence reads: CAISETTQGPPYEQYF. CDR3 in DNA: TGTGCCATCAGTGAGACTACACAGGGTCCCCCCTACGAGCAGTACTTC.